The 4 T cell receptor beta chains reported below all come from one sample, sequenced in a study of spatial heterogeneity in lung cancer. Time point defined: blood at routine non-recurrence follow-up after resection. TCRdb reprocessed the 5' RACE reads via MiXCR and lists one record per CDR3 protein. Altogether approximately 30,000 distinct CDR3 sequences are present, less than 11% being singletons, with the ten largest covering under 30%. This sample comprised PBMCs, obtained at follow-up. Every receptor here comes from a female donor with early-stage non-small cell lung cancer.

This clonotype was observed at least ten times. V and J are TRBV27 and TRBJ2-7; no definite D call. The CDR3 length is 13 residues. Germline-derived CDR1 and CDR2 are MNHEY and SMNVEV (reference sequence). V gave up 4 bases and J gave up 6 bases, with 13 bases separating them. The CDR3 loop reads CASSSTSSAEQYF. The CDR3 nucleotides are TGTGCCAGCAGTTCGACCTCATCGGCCGAGCAGTACTTC.

This clonotype appeared once. The CDR3 loop is CAQVVGTGELFF. The CDR3 DNA sequence: TGTGCCCAGGTTGTCGGCACCGGGGAGCTGTTTTTT. The chain carries TRBV24-1 and TRBJ2-2; D is undetermined. The CDR3 is 12 residues long. Germline values: CDR1 KGHDR, CDR2 SFDVKD. Trimming took 12 bases from V and 4 from J, leaving 11 bases between them.

This clonotype was observed a handful of times. The chain links TRBV5-5 to TRBJ2-1, with D perhaps matching TRBD1 (6 bases). The V gene's germline CDR1 is SGHKS and CDR2 YYEKEE (reference sequence). The germline V and J ends were trimmed by 6 bases and 10 bases, with 17 bases remaining between them. The CDR3 contains 13 residues. The CDR3 DNA follows: TGTGCCAGCAAGGCCTTTGTGAGGGGGGAGCAGTTCTTC. Its protein is CASKAFVRGEQFF.

This clonotype was detected ten times or more. CDR3: CASSWAEQETQYF. CDR3 nucleotide sequence: TGTGCCAGCAGCTGGGCCGAGCAGGAGACCCAGTACTTC. This sequence joins TRBV7-2 and TRBJ2-5, with D hard to call. The CDR3 consists of 13 residues. Deletions cut 4 bases from V and 5 bases from J, with 11 bases between. Looked up from germline, CDR1 is SGHTA and CDR2 is FQGNSA.